This T cell receptor beta chain was captured by sequencing in a study of T cell repertoires in cytomegalovirus infection (dated by TCRdb to the late 2010s). Describing the broader study: Peptide stimulations targeted recently identified HLA-C-restricted CMV epitopes, whose presentation resists viral immunomodulation, together with well-studied HLA-B-restricted epitopes. Because public TCR beta signatures pointed to carriage of CMV infection together with the matching HLA type, the HLA type of each donor mattered for the analysis. Broad study findings and their caveats: In the ex vivo response, HLA-C-restricted CMV-specific TCR beta clonotypes were dominant, and in two of eight donors the single most frequent clonotype came from this HLA-C-restricted group. Carriers of CMV infection plus the relevant HLA type were discriminated by the cumulative frequency of public TCR beta family members in the study cohort and in an independent 352-donor cohort.

Per the publication, the treatment or condition label means: in vitro stimulation with specific CMV peptide epitopes to enrich CMV-specific T cells. Sequenced using an Illumina HiSeq 1500. TCRdb ran its own pipeline on the public reads, namely fastp trimming at Q25 and MiXCR clone calling, and kept in-frame beta chains. Entries that share a CDR3 protein sequence are merged under the most common genes and DNA. The sample table holds around 900,000 distinct CDR3 sequences, of which around 30% were seen once. About 14% of the sample lies in the top ten. The V end gives up 2 bases and the J end 9 bases, leaving 4 bases in the junction not matched to a gene. The germline V gene (reference sequence) specifies MNHNY as CDR1 and SVGAGI as CDR2. Including the terminal cysteine and phenylalanine, the CDR3 comprises 14 residues. Here the CDR3 DNA is all that survives: 42 bases in frame from base 1. Concerning this clonotype: Its antigen specificity is not known. Qualities for individual bases were not recorded, and no much larger clone is one base off.

Rearrangement joined TRBV6-6 to TRBJ1-4, and TRBD1 matches 9 of the central bases. The receptor's source is a human donor in good health (CMV status not recorded). Some clones in this sample may be carry-over from other donors' samples. The sequencing here drew on cultured CD8+ T cells from PBMCs, taken from culture after CMV antigen stimulation. This receptor carries the CDR3 CASSYPGTGQKLFF. The sequenced DNA is TGTGCCAGCAGTTACCCCGGGACAGGGCAAAAACTGTTTTTT.